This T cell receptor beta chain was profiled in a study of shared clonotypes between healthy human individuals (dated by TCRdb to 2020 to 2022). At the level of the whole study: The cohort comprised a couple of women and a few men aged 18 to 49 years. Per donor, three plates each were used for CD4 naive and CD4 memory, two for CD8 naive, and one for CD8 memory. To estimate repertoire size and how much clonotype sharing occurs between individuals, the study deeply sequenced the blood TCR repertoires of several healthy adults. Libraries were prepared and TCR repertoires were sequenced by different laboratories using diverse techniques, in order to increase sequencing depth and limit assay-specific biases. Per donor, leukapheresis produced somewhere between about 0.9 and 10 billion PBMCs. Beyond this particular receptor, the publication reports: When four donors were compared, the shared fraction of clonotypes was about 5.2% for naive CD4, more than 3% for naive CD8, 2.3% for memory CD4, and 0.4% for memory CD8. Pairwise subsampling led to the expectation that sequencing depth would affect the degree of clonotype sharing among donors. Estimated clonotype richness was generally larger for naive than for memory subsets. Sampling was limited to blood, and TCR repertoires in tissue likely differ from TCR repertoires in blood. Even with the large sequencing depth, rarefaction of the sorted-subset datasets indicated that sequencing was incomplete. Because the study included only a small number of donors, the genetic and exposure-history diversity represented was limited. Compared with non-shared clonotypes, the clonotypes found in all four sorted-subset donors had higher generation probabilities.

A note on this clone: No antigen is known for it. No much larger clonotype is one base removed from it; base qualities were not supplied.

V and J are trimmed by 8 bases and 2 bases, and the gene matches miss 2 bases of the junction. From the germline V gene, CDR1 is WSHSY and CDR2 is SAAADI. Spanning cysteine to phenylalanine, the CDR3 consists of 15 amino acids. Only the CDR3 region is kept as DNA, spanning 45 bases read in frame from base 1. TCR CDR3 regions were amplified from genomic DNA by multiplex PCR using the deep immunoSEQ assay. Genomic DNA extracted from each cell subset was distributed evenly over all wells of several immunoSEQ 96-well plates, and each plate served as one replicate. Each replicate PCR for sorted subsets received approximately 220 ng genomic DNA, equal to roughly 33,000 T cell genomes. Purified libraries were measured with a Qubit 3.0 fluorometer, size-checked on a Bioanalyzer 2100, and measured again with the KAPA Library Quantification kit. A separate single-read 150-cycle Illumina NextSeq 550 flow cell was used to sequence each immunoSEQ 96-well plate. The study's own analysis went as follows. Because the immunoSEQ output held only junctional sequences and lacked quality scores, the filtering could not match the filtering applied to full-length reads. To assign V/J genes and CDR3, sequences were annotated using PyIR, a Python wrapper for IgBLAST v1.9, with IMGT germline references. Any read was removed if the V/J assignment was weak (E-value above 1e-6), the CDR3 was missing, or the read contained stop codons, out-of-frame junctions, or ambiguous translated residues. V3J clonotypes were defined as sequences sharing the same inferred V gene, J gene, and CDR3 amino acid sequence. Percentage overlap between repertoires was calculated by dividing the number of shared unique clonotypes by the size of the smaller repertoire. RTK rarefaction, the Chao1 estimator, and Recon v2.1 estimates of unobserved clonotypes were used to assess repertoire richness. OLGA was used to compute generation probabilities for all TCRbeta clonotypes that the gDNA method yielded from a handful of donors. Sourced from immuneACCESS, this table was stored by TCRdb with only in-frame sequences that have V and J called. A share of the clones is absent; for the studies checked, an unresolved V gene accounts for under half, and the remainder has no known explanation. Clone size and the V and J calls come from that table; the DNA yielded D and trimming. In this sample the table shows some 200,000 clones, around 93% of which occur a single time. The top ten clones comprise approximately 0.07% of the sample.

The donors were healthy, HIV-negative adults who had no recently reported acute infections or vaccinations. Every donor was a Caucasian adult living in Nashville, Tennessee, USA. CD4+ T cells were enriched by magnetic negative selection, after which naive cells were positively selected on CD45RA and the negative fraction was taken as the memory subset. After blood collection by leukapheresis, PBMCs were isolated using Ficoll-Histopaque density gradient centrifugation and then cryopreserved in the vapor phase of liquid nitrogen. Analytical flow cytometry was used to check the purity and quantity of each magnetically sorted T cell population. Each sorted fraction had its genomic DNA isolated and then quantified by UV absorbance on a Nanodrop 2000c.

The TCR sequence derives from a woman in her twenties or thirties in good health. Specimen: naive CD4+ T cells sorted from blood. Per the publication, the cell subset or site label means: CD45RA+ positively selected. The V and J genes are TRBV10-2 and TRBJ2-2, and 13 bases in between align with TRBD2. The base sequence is TGCGCCAGCGGACTAGCGGGAGCCAACACCGGGGAGCTGTTTTTT. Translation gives CASGLAGANTGELFF.